Listed below are T cell receptor beta chains from one sample, sequenced in a study of technical replicates of blood from several donors. TCRdb keeps only in-frame clones here, not all; method: immunoSEQ multiplex PCR. The repertoire holds more than 80,000 clones, with 95% as singletons. Sequences were obtained from T cells isolated from PBMCs. The receptors were sampled from a human donor in good health. Both conserved end residues are trimmed from each CDR3. Fields, in order: V gene, D gene, J gene, CDR3 protein. D genes are given only for firm matches.

v_call: TRBV27; d_call: TRBD2; j_call: TRBJ2-3; cdr3_aa: ASSLLRGRGTDTQY
v_call: TRBV30; d_call: TRBD2; j_call: TRBJ2-2; cdr3_aa: ARADSEREYGELF
v_call: TRBV6-5; d_call: NA; j_call: TRBJ1-1; cdr3_aa: ASSSTAGYTEAF
v_call: TRBV7-9; d_call: NA; j_call: TRBJ2-7; cdr3_aa: ASSKDTLPYEQY
v_call: TRBV11-2; d_call: NA; j_call: TRBJ1-1; cdr3_aa: ASSLGGRAF
v_call: TRBV27; d_call: TRBD2; j_call: TRBJ2-7; cdr3_aa: ASSPISGRGAYEQY
v_call: TRBV5-1; d_call: TRBD1; j_call: TRBJ2-7; cdr3_aa: ASSLVGQGYEQY
v_call: TRBV5-1; d_call: TRBD1; j_call: TRBJ1-4; cdr3_aa: ASSLWDSTNEKLF
v_call: TRBV29-1; d_call: NA; j_call: TRBJ1-1; cdr3_aa: SVGQRLNTEAF
v_call: TRBV18; d_call: TRBD1; j_call: TRBJ2-3; cdr3_aa: ASSRLGQLFRSTDTQY
v_call: TRBV9; d_call: NA; j_call: TRBJ2-3; cdr3_aa: ASSAGPYTQY
v_call: TRBV29-1; d_call: NA; j_call: TRBJ1-1; cdr3_aa: SVAGVEVAF
v_call: TRBV5-4; d_call: TRBD2; j_call: TRBJ2-7; cdr3_aa: ASSLGLAGTYEQY
v_call: TRBV9; d_call: NA; j_call: TRBJ1-3; cdr3_aa: ASSDSNIRDTRSGNTIY
v_call: TRBV11-2; d_call: TRBD2; j_call: TRBJ2-1; cdr3_aa: ASSPSGAPLGEQF
v_call: TRBV7-2; d_call: TRBD1; j_call: TRBJ1-5; cdr3_aa: ASSRAVSGQGNQPQH
v_call: TRBV30; d_call: NA; j_call: TRBJ2-2; cdr3_aa: AWSGVPGANTGELF
v_call: TRBV2; d_call: NA; j_call: TRBJ2-7; cdr3_aa: ATAERGYEQY
v_call: TRBV5-4; d_call: TRBD2; j_call: TRBJ2-7; cdr3_aa: ASSPSGRIYEQY
v_call: TRBV6-6; d_call: TRBD2; j_call: TRBJ2-7; cdr3_aa: ASSGGLANEQY
v_call: TRBV2; d_call: TRBD2; j_call: TRBJ2-3; cdr3_aa: AISRGADTQY
v_call: TRBV7-9; d_call: TRBD1; j_call: TRBJ2-2; cdr3_aa: ASSLDRGQLF
v_call: TRBV6-4; d_call: TRBD2; j_call: TRBJ2-2; cdr3_aa: ATLLAGGTGELF
v_call: TRBV19; d_call: TRBD1; j_call: TRBJ2-7; cdr3_aa: ASSIGTGQIYEQY
v_call: TRBV5-4; d_call: TRBD1; j_call: TRBJ1-1; cdr3_aa: ASSFGVRTGRIAEAF
v_call: TRBV7-9; d_call: TRBD1; j_call: TRBJ2-2; cdr3_aa: ASNRKTGLSGGELF
v_call: TRBV19; d_call: TRBD2; j_call: TRBJ2-1; cdr3_aa: AVAGASEQF
v_call: TRBV6-1; d_call: NA; j_call: TRBJ2-7; cdr3_aa: ASNYTGQY
v_call: TRBV15; d_call: NA; j_call: TRBJ2-1; cdr3_aa: ATSILRGGTYNEQF
v_call: TRBV7-9; d_call: NA; j_call: TRBJ2-2; cdr3_aa: ASSLGRSENTGELF
v_call: TRBV28; d_call: TRBD1; j_call: TRBJ1-2; cdr3_aa: ASSLLGQGRYGYT
v_call: TRBV19; d_call: TRBD1; j_call: TRBJ2-7; cdr3_aa: ASSTTGTGVYEQY
v_call: TRBV5-1; d_call: NA; j_call: NA; cdr3_aa: ASSLTVYEQY
v_call: TRBV12-5; d_call: NA; j_call: TRBJ1-5; cdr3_aa: ASGLVPEPQH
v_call: TRBV27; d_call: NA; j_call: TRBJ2-3; cdr3_aa: ASSFGLDTQY
v_call: TRBV30; d_call: TRBD2; j_call: TRBJ2-3; cdr3_aa: AWGLAAVLGAQY
v_call: TRBV6-6; d_call: NA; j_call: TRBJ1-1; cdr3_aa: ASIGAGPVNTEAF
v_call: TRBV5-6; d_call: NA; j_call: TRBJ1-1; cdr3_aa: ASSLVGYAEAF
v_call: TRBV7-9; d_call: NA; j_call: TRBJ1-2; cdr3_aa: ASNSGGHHYGYT
v_call: TRBV19; d_call: TRBD2; j_call: TRBJ2-3; cdr3_aa: ASSNTLAGTDTQY
v_call: TRBV29-1; d_call: NA; j_call: TRBJ2-1; cdr3_aa: SVVPRLTSYNEQF
v_call: TRBV19; d_call: NA; j_call: TRBJ1-1; cdr3_aa: ASSYSMNTEAF
v_call: TRBV5-4; d_call: TRBD2; j_call: TRBJ2-5; cdr3_aa: ASSLEREIETQY
v_call: TRBV27; d_call: TRBD2; j_call: TRBJ2-7; cdr3_aa: ASSLLMASGASYEQY
v_call: TRBV13; d_call: TRBD2; j_call: TRBJ2-5; cdr3_aa: ASSQIGTNWRETQY
v_call: TRBV5-1; d_call: NA; j_call: TRBJ1-1; cdr3_aa: ASSPENTRLFAEAF
v_call: TRBV30; d_call: TRBD2; j_call: TRBJ2-3; cdr3_aa: AWTGGRQYTQY
v_call: TRBV30; d_call: NA; j_call: TRBJ1-5; cdr3_aa: AWSGLTQNQPQH
v_call: TRBV13; d_call: TRBD2; j_call: TRBJ2-5; cdr3_aa: ASSLRLAGWQETQY
v_call: TRBV30; d_call: NA; j_call: TRBJ1-6; cdr3_aa: AWSNKGSRSPLH
v_call: TRBV2; d_call: TRBD1; j_call: TRBJ2-5; cdr3_aa: ATVWDRGGETQY
v_call: TRBV10-3; d_call: NA; j_call: TRBJ1-2; cdr3_aa: AISDSGTNYGYT
v_call: TRBV5-6; d_call: NA; j_call: TRBJ2-1; cdr3_aa: ASSMWFATTTNEQF
v_call: TRBV9; d_call: NA; j_call: TRBJ2-7; cdr3_aa: ASSVGADRFYEQY
v_call: TRBV5-5; d_call: NA; j_call: TRBJ1-4; cdr3_aa: ASSIYPGEKLF